What follows are 27 T cell receptor beta chains derived from one specimen sequenced in a study of cytomegalovirus exposure and HLA in healthy donors (dated by TCRdb to 2016 to 2017). The method was the immunoSEQ multiplex PCR assay. For the multiplex PCR, a mixture combining 60 forward primers for TCR Vbeta segments and 13 reverse primers for TCR Jbeta segments was used. Imported from immuneACCESS, the table was reduced by TCRdb to in-frame sequences with V and J called. These copies leave out some clones; in studies compared against another copy, an unresolved V gene accounts for under half, and the cause of the remainder is not known. The sample has under 100,000 clones on record, roughly 73% of them singletons. The ten largest clonotypes hold around 2% of the sample. Sequenced: PBMCs. These receptors came from a boy aged 10-17 years in good health and CMV-seronegative.

V and J are TRBV9 and TRBJ2-1, with 10 nucleotides matching TRBD1. J gave up 9 bases and V 4 bases, and 10 bases lay outside the gene matches. The CDR3 spans 15 residues. Germline V gene lookup returns CDR1 SGDLS and CDR2 YYNGEE. The CDR3 reads CASSLRGQGFSEQFF. CDR3 DNA sequence: TGTGCCAGCAGCCTCCGGGGACAGGGGTTTAGTGAGCAGTTCTTC.

This clone was seen once. The chain links TRBV6-5 to TRBJ2-3, with a weak D call TRBD1 (6 bases). Trimming shortened V by 2 bases and J by 2 bases, and 11 bases separated the two germline ends. This CDR3 has 15 amino acids. Germline CDR1 MNHEY, CDR2 SVGAGI. The CDR3 sequence: CASSYMQGPTDTQYF. In nucleotides, the CDR3 is TGTGCCAGCAGTTACATGCAGGGGCCCACAGATACGCAGTATTTT.

The chain links TRBV7-6 to TRBJ2-7; no firm D call. This CDR3 spans 15 amino acids. The germline V and J ends were trimmed by 4 bases and 1 base, with 14 bases remaining between them. CDR1 SGHVS and CDR2 FNYEAQ come from the germline V gene. The CDR3 DNA reads as TGTGCCAGCAGCTCACCTGGTGGAGTTTCCTACGAGCAGTACTTC. Translated, it gives CASSSPGGVSYEQYF.

The CDR3 is CASGPGTGIKNIQYF. Written as DNA, the CDR3 is TGTGCCAGTGGACCCGGGACAGGGATCAAAAACATTCAGTACTTC. The genes are TRBV27 and TRBJ2-4, with 9 bases lining up with TRBD1. The CDR3 runs to 15 residues. After removal of 9 bases from V and 3 bases from J, the junction contained 9 bases not matched to a gene. Germline-derived CDR1 and CDR2 are MNHEY and SMNVEV (reference sequence).

The rearrangement uses TRBV7-8 and TRBJ2-1; D gene uncertain. Germline CDR1 and CDR2: SGHVS and FQNEAQ. V was shortened by 1 base and J by 6 bases, with 4 bases between the two germline ends. CDR3 length equals 12 residues. The CDR3, as DNA: TGTGCCAGCAGCTTAGGAGTCAATGAGCAGTTCTTC. Its translation is CASSLGVNEQFF.

The chain joins TRBV6-1 to TRBJ2-1, with 7 bases fitting TRBD2. Germline V gene data show CDR1 as MNHNS and CDR2 as SASEGT. The CDR3 runs 15 residues. J lost 5 bases, V lost 6 bases, and 10 bases had no gene match. The CDR3 spells CASRIRDYAHNEQFF. The CDR3 nucleotides read TGTGCCAGCAGAATTAGGGACTACGCCCACAATGAGCAGTTCTTC.

The chain carries TRBV7-9 and TRBJ2-7; tentatively, D is TRBD1 (5 bases). CDR1 and CDR2 from the germline V gene are SEHNR and FQNEAQ (reference sequence). V was pared by 1 base and J by 2 bases, with 9 bases between. This CDR3 spans 14 amino acids. CDR3 region: CASSLGGSPYEQYF. The CDR3 DNA reads TGTGCCAGCAGCTTAGGGGGCAGTCCCTACGAGCAGTACTTC.

The chain employs TRBV19 and TRBJ1-5; a possible D gene is TRBD1 (6 bases). This CDR3 region has 15 residues. From germline, CDR1 is LNHDA and CDR2 SQIVND (reference sequence). V lost 11 bases, J lost 5 bases, and 22 bases lay in between. As DNA, the CDR3 is TGTGCCTCTAAAAACGTTGACAGGACCCATCAGCCCCAGCATTTT. This encodes CASKNVDRTHQPQHF.

The genes are TRBV7-8 and TRBJ2-7; D possibly corresponds to TRBD2 (6 bases). This CDR3 is 15 amino acids long. The V gene lost 2 bases and the J gene lost 5 bases, with 16 bases spanning the gap. Germline V gene data show CDR1 as SGHVS and CDR2 as FQNEAQ. The CDR3 protein is CASSLFFGEVHEQYF. The CDR3 DNA follows: TGTGCCAGCAGCTTATTTTTTGGGGAGGTCCACGAGCAGTACTTC.

This clone was observed once. The CDR3 sequence: CSAYLAGVTDTQYF. CDR3 DNA: TGCAGCGCTTACCTAGCGGGAGTGACAGATACGCAGTATTTT. J is TRBJ2-3 and V is TRBV29-1, with TRBD2 matching over 10 bases. This CDR3 comprises 14 residues. The V segment lost 7 bases and the J segment 3 bases; nucleotides outside the gene matches: 7. The germline gives CDR1 SQVTM, CDR2 ANQGSEA.

The rearrangement links TRBV4-3 to TRBJ2-2; tentative D call: TRBD1 (5 bases). The germline V gene encodes CDR1 LGHNA and CDR2 YSLEER. Trimming stripped 2 bases from V and 1 base from J, with 17 bases between. The CDR3 totals 18 residues. CDR3 amino acids: CASSQTTSQGLNTGELFF. CDR3 DNA sequence: TGCGCCAGCAGCCAAACTACCTCTCAGGGTTTGAACACCGGGGAGCTGTTTTTT.

DNA for the CDR3: TGTGCCAGCAGCTTGGGTAGCGGGGGGATCGGAGATACGCAGTATTTT. It is translated as CASSLGSGGIGDTQYF. The V and J genes are TRBV5-4 and TRBJ2-3; 10 nucleotides line up with TRBD2. The V gene's germline CDR1 is SGHNT and CDR2 YYREEE (reference sequence). The CDR3 spans 16 residues. Trimming at V came to 0 bases and at J to 5 bases, leaving 6 bases not matched to a gene. Variable domain in full (rest from reference TRBV5-4 and TRBJ2-3): ETGVTQSPTHLIKTRGQQVTLRCSSQSGHNTVSWYQQALGQGPQFIFQYYREEENGRGNFPPRFSGLQFPNYSSELNVNALELDDSALYLCASSLGSGGIGDTQYFGPGTRLTVL.

This chain uses TRBV10-3 with TRBJ2-1, with 7 bases that match TRBD2. Losses at the gene ends were 0 bases for V and 4 bases for J; bases not matched to a gene: 6. The CDR3 consists of 16 residues. CDR1 is ENHRY, CDR2 SYGVKD, per germline. The CDR3 coding sequence is TGTGCCATCAGTGAGTCTCAGCGGGGCAGGTACAATGAGCAGTTCTTC. Translated: CAISESQRGRYNEQFF.

This chain uses TRBV5-4 with TRBJ2-7; 8 bases fit TRBD1. Germline V CDR1 and CDR2: SGHNT, YYREEE (reference sequence). The CDR3 totals 15 residues. Unmatched junction bases numbered 6, after V lost 1 base and J lost 3 bases. The CDR3 is CASSLQGTGVYEQYF. DNA for the CDR3: TGTGCCAGCAGCTTGCAGGGGACAGGTGTCTACGAGCAGTACTTC.

This clone has just a few counts. The sample holds other DNA sequences that translate to the same CDR3. The chain carries TRBV29-1 and TRBJ2-7; 8 bases map to TRBD1. Germline V gene data show CDR1 as SQVTM and CDR2 as ANQGSEA. V dropped 3 bases and J dropped 4; count of bases not matched to a gene: 8. The CDR3 has 14 residues. The CDR3 DNA reads as TGCAGCGTTGAGGGTCCGGGACAGGAGTACGAGCAGTACTTC. Its protein is CSVEGPGQEYEQYF.

The chain links TRBV5-6 to TRBJ2-4, with 10 bases fitting TRBD1. The CDR3 loop spans 16 amino acids. Trimming at V came to 3 bases and at J to 0 bases, leaving 3 bases not matched to a gene. The germline V gene has CDR1 SGHDT and CDR2 YYEEEE. The CDR3 region is CASSSDRGIAKNIQYF. For the CDR3, the DNA is TGTGCCAGCAGCTCGGACAGGGGGATAGCCAAAAACATTCAGTACTTC.

The chain uses TRBV10-2 and TRBJ2-2, with D perhaps matching TRBD2 (8 bases). Germline V gene lookup returns CDR1 WSHSY and CDR2 SAAADI. V shed 7 bases and J shed 3 bases, with 15 bases lying between them. This CDR3 contains 15 residues. The CDR3 region is CASIPGRGHTGELFF. In DNA form, the CDR3 reads TGCGCCAGCATTCCCGGGAGGGGGCACACCGGGGAGCTGTTTTTT.

This clone has only one observation. The J gene is TRBJ1-4, the V gene TRBV5-1; D gene uncertain. Germline-derived CDR1 and CDR2 are SGHRS and YFSETQ. The CDR3 is 16 residues long. The V end was cut by 7 bases, the J end by 5 bases, with 21 bases between. This chain's CDR3 is CASRPSRSRLNEKLFF. The CDR3 nucleotides are TGCGCCAGCCGACCCTCGCGGAGTAGACTGAATGAAAAACTGTTTTTT.

V gene TRBV9 combines with J gene TRBJ2-1; a weak D match, TRBD2 (7 bases). Trimming pared 8 bases from V and 3 bases from J, leaving 18 bases between. This CDR3 comprises 15 residues. CDR1 is SGDLS and CDR2 is YYNGEE in the germline V gene. The CDR3 reads CASWRGGDIYNEQFF. CDR3 nucleotides: TGTGCCAGTTGGAGGGGAGGGGACATCTACAATGAGCAGTTCTTC. Together with reference TRBV9 and TRBJ2-1, the CDR3 gives the full variable domain: DSGVTQTPKHLITATGQRVTLRCSPRSGDLSVYWYQQSLDQGLQFLIQYYNGEERAKGNILERFSAQQFPDLHSELNLSSLELGDSALYFCASWRGGDIYNEQFFGPGTRLTVL.

The chain employs TRBV30 and TRBJ2-5, with no clear D. Germline CDR1 reads GTSNPN; CDR2 reads SVGIG (reference sequence). V lost 1 base and J 3 bases, leaving 6 bases between the germline ends. The CDR3 runs 12 residues. The CDR3 nucleotides are TGTGCCTGGAGTGCCGGTAAAGAGACCCAGTACTTC. Its protein product is CAWSAGKETQYF.

The chain is built from TRBV30 and TRBJ2-7; 8 bases are a match to TRBD2. CDR1 and CDR2 from the germline V gene are GTSNPN and SVGIG (reference sequence). With 8 bases clipped from V and 2 bases from J, the junction kept 8 bases outside the gene matches. The CDR3 covers 13 residues. Written as DNA, the CDR3 is TGTGCCCGGGGGGGGGCGCGGGCCTACGAGCAGTACTTC. It codes for CARGGARAYEQYF. Full variable domain (rest looked up from reference TRBV30 and TRBJ2-7): SQTIHQWPATLVQPVGSPLSLECTVEGTSNPNLYWYRQAAGRGLQLLFYSVGIGQISSEVPQNLSASRPQDRQFILSSKKLLLSDSGFYLCARGGARAYEQYFGPGTRLTVT.

The chain has TRBV7-9 and TRBJ1-6; no firm D call. Germline assignment: CDR1 SEHNR and CDR2 FQNEAQ (reference sequence). This CDR3 has 15 amino acids. V was pared by 6 bases and J by 8 bases, with 17 bases between. The CDR3 loop reads CASRGLETNDSPLHF. CDR3 DNA: TGTGCCAGCAGGGGTTTAGAGACAAACGATTCACCCCTCCACTTT.

The chain is built from TRBV11-2 and TRBJ2-4; D ambiguous. Trimming left V 5 bases short and J 6 bases short, with 14 bases between. CDR3 length: 14 residues. CDR1 is SGHAT, CDR2 FQNNGV, per germline. CDR3 sequence reads: CASSDHRRLNIQYF. DNA for the CDR3: TGTGCCAGCAGCGATCACCGTAGACTAAACATTCAGTACTTC.

This chain joins TRBV10-2 and TRBJ2-5; a possible D gene is TRBD1 (6 bases). The germline CDR1 and CDR2 sequences are WSHSY and SAAADI. The CDR3 covers 13 residues. The V and J ends lost 4 bases and 7 bases respectively, with 13 bases between them. CDR3 coding DNA: TGCGCCAGCAGTGCTGGCAGGGGCTCGACCCAGTACTTC. Residues: CASSAGRGSTQYF.

J is TRBJ1-3 and V is TRBV6-5, with D hard to call. Germline V lookup: CDR1 MNHEY, CDR2 SVGAGI. V lost 6 bases, J lost 1 base, and 13 bases lay in between. The CDR3 sequence is 15 residues long. CDR3: CASSLGPWSGNTIYF. DNA of the CDR3: TGTGCCAGCAGCCTAGGCCCGTGGTCTGGAAACACCATATATTTT.

This clone was counted once. The chain carries TRBV19 and TRBJ1-5, with a possible D match to TRBD1 (5 bases). V gave up 5 bases and J gave up 1 base, with 15 bases separating them. Germline CDR1 is LNHDA and CDR2 is SQIVND (reference sequence). The CDR3 is 16 amino acids. CDR3 DNA: TGTGCCAGTAGTCAATACGGGGGAATGAGCAATCAGCCCCAGCATTTT. Protein product: CASSQYGGMSNQPQHF.

The genes are TRBV11-2 and TRBJ2-7; 8 positions agree with TRBD1. Germline V CDR1 and CDR2: SGHAT, FQNNGV. J gave up 3 bases and V 4 bases, and 5 bases lay outside the gene matches. The CDR3 has 14 residues. The CDR3 sequence: CASSSTQGVYEQYF. CDR3 coding DNA: TGTGCCAGCAGCTCCACACAGGGGGTCTACGAGCAGTACTTC.